Each of the 16 T cell receptor beta chains below was sequenced from the same sample in a study of shared T cell receptors in the human thymus. Only in-frame clones appear in the TCRdb table, and some are missing; sequencing was by immunoSEQ multiplex PCR. Of 640,000 or so clones listed, around 87% are singletons. The same specimen was also included in a second study, on human thymus T cells.

What was sequenced was thymocytes. The receptor source for this set is a boy in the first two years of life with a congenital heart defect.

This rearrangement joins TRBV10-3 to TRBJ2-2; 10 nucleotides align to TRBD2. CDR3 length equals 19 residues. V dropped 0 bases and J dropped 3; count of bases not matched to a gene: 10. CDR1 ENHRY and CDR2 SYGVKD come from the germline V gene. As DNA, the CDR3 is TGTGCCATCAGTGAGTCGGTCTTGACTAGCGGGTACTACACCGGGGAGCTGTTTTTT. Residues: CAISESVLTSGYYTGELFF.

V and J are TRBV4-1 and TRBJ1-4; TRBD1 matches at 7 bases. Germline-derived CDR1 and CDR2 are MGHRA and YSYEKL. Losses at the gene ends were 4 bases for V and 2 bases for J; bases not matched to a gene: 4. The CDR3 is 15 amino acids. As DNA, the CDR3 is TGCGCCAGCAGCCCCAGCAGGGGGACTAATGAAAAACTGTTTTTT. Amino acid sequence: CASSPSRGTNEKLFF.

V is TRBV11-2 and J is TRBJ1-5, with D possibly TRBD1 on 5 matching bases. Germline lookup yields CDR1 SGHAT and CDR2 FQNNGV. Trimming took off 5 bases at V and 0 bases at J, with 17 bases between the two ends. The CDR3 is 17 amino acids. Written as DNA, the CDR3 is TGTGCCAGCAGCCCGGGAGCAGGGCCGGATAGCAATCAGCCCCAGCATTTT. Amino acids: CASSPGAGPDSNQPQHF. The variable domain in full, with the rest retrieved from reference TRBV11-2 and TRBJ1-5, is EAGVAQSPRYKIIEKRQSVAFWCNPISGHATLYWYQQILGQGPKLLIQFQNNGVVDDSQLPKDRFSAERLKGVDSTLKIQPAKLEDSAVYLCASSPGAGPDSNQPQHFGDGTRLSIL.

This sequence joins TRBV5-6 and TRBJ2-5; weak D call: TRBD1 (5 bases). CDR1 is SGHDT and CDR2 is YYEEEE in the germline V gene. Between the trimmed V and J ends, which lost 0 bases and 5 bases, there was a span of 14 bases. This CDR3 comprises 15 residues. Written as DNA, the CDR3 is TGTGCCAGCAGCTTGGCCAGGGCTAGAAGGGAGACCCAGTACTTC. Its protein product is CASSLARARRETQYF.

CDR3 sequence (DNA): TGTGCCAGCAGTTACCGGGGGGATCAGCCCCAGCATTTT. Protein sequence: CASSYRGDQPQHF. The V gene is TRBV27, the J gene TRBJ1-5, with D tentatively TRBD1 (5 bases). This CDR3 comprises 13 residues. V was trimmed by 4 bases and J by 5 bases, leaving 9 bases between them. Germline V CDR1 and CDR2: MNHEY, SMNVEV (reference sequence).

V usage is TRBV5-1 and J usage is TRBJ2-1; 13 bases match TRBD2. From germline, CDR1 is SGHRS and CDR2 YFSETQ. The trim removed 7 bases at V and 4 bases at J, leaving 5 bases unmatched. The CDR3 is 15 residues long. The CDR3 DNA is TGCGCCAGCCGAGGGACTAGCGGGACTTACAATGAGCAGTTCTTC. Its translation: CASRGTSGTYNEQFF.

The chain couples TRBV7-6 to TRBJ2-3; 7 nucleotides line up with TRBD2. J was trimmed by 4 bases and V by 1 base; bases with no gene match: 11. The CDR3 loop spans 17 amino acids. The germline gives CDR1 SGHVS, CDR2 FNYEAQ. CDR3 bases: TGTGCCAGCAGCTTAGATTCGGGGCGGGAGCAGGCAGATACGCAGTATTTT. Its protein is CASSLDSGREQADTQYF.

The J gene is TRBJ2-1, the V gene TRBV7-6; TRBD2 might be the D (5 bases). The germline V gene has CDR1 SGHVS and CDR2 FNYEAQ. This CDR3 contains 17 residues. Trimming took off 0 bases at V and 2 bases at J, with 14 bases between the two ends. CDR3 residues: CASSLASRGAAYNEQFF. The DNA of the CDR3 is TGTGCCAGCAGCTTAGCCTCACGGGGAGCGGCCTACAATGAGCAGTTCTTC.

As regards this clone: This same CDR3 is encoded by further DNA sequences in the sample. The chain joins TRBV27 to TRBJ2-5; 8 bases match TRBD2. The V gene's germline CDR1 is MNHEY and CDR2 SMNVEV (reference sequence). This CDR3 is 14 amino acids long. V trimming: 2 bases; J trimming: 2 bases; junction bases outside the gene matches: 1. Here the CDR3 reads CASSLAGGQETQYF. The CDR3 DNA follows: TGTGCCAGCAGTTTAGCGGGGGGACAAGAGACCCAGTACTTC.

The rearrangement uses TRBV5-8 and TRBJ1-2; D may be TRBD1 (5 bases). Trimming shortened V by 1 base and J by 3 bases, and 13 bases separated the two germline ends. The CDR3 covers 15 residues. From germline, CDR1 is SGHTS and CDR2 YDEGEE. The CDR3 nucleotides are TGTGCCAGCAGCTTGAAGAGACAGACTTACTATGGCTACACCTTC. Translated, it gives CASSLKRQTYYGYTF.

V usage is TRBV6-1 and J usage is TRBJ1-1, with 12 bases that match TRBD1. Per the germline V gene, CDR1 is MNHNS and CDR2 is SASEGT. V shed 4 bases, J shed 4 bases, and the junction held 7 bases outside the gene matches. The CDR3 is made up of 16 amino acids. This chain's CDR3 is CASSVRDRGLGTEAFF. CDR3 nucleotides: TGTGCCAGCAGTGTTCGGGACAGGGGGCTGGGCACTGAAGCTTTCTTT.

The chain carries TRBV9 and TRBJ1-1; 8 bases fit TRBD1. Per the germline V gene, CDR1 is SGDLS and CDR2 is YYNGEE. J was trimmed by 3 bases and V by 6 bases; bases with no gene match: 10. This CDR3 is built from 15 residues. CDR3 in amino acids: CASTQRQGTHTEAFF. As DNA, the CDR3 is TGTGCCAGCACCCAAAGACAGGGGACGCACACTGAAGCTTTCTTT.

V usage is TRBV30 and J usage is TRBJ1-1; 9 bases are a match to TRBD1. Germline CDR1 GTSNPN, CDR2 SVGIG (reference sequence). This CDR3 is 15 amino acids long. Germline trimming cut 7 bases from V and 4 bases from J; bases unmatched to any gene: 13. CDR3 sequence reads: CAFHRGLGLGTEAFF. The CDR3 bases are TGTGCCTTTCACAGGGGGCTTGGTCTCGGCACTGAAGCTTTCTTT.

The chain links TRBV7-2 to TRBJ2-7; 16 nucleotides match TRBD2. The germline gives CDR1 SGHTA, CDR2 FQGNSA. CDR3 length equals 18 residues. The ends lost 5 bases at V and 1 base at J; junction bases unmatched: 8. This chain's CDR3 is CASSPGGTSGGASYEQYF. In DNA form, the CDR3 reads TGTGCCAGCAGCCCGGGCGGGACTAGCGGGGGGGCATCCTACGAGCAGTACTTC.

The J gene is TRBJ1-4, the V gene TRBV14; D is unresolved. V lost 0 bases and J 0 bases, leaving 14 bases between the germline ends. The germline CDR1 and CDR2 sequences are SGHDN and FVKESK. The CDR3 contains 18 residues. The CDR3 region is CASSQDKEPTTTNEKLFF. Here the CDR3 DNA reads TGTGCCAGCAGCCAAGATAAGGAGCCTACTACAACTAATGAAAAACTGTTTTTT.

The rearrangement uses TRBV5-6 and TRBJ1-1, with D hard to call. Trimming cost V 0 bases and J 1 base, with 7 bases left between them. In germline, CDR1 is SGHDT, CDR2 YYEEEE. This CDR3 has 14 amino acids. CDR3 coding DNA: TGTGCCAGCAGCTTGGGGCGGGGGAACACTGAAGCTTTCTTT. The encoded protein is CASSLGRGNTEAFF. The whole variable domain, remainder taken from reference TRBV5-6 and TRBJ1-1, is DAGVTQSPTHLIKTRGQQVTLRCSPKSGHDTVSWYQQALGQGPQFIFQYYEEEERQRGNFPDRFSGHQFPNYSSELNVNALLLGDSALYLCASSLGRGNTEAFFGQGTRLTVV.